This TCR beta chain was retrieved from a study of CD8+CD57+ T cells in acquired aplastic anemia. Study overall: Each DNA sample taken from sorted CD4+ and CD8+ cells came to about 3 ug on average.

Germline CDR1 reads MNHNS; CDR2 reads SASEGT. This CDR3 region has 12 residues. The V segment lost 8 bases and the J segment 4 bases; nucleotides outside the gene matches: 2. CD8+CD57+ cell expansion, shown by flow cytometry, had occurred in the patients selected for sequencing. Genomic DNA acted as the template from which TCR beta VDJ combination and CDR3 sequence profiling were carried out. TCRdb analysed the reads with MiXCR anew, one entry per CDR3 protein. The sample includes 150,000 to 160,000 distinct CDR3 sequences, about 50% seen only once; the top ten take roughly 12%. Sequenced input: sorted CD4+, CD8+, or CD8+CD57+ T cells (not recorded which) from PBMCs. The rearrangement joins TRBV6-1 to TRBJ1-1; the match to TRBD1 covers 9 bases. This receptor was taken from a human donor with aplastic anemia. CDR3 sequence: CASGTGTTEAFF. CDR3 sequence (DNA): TGTGCCAGCGGGACAGGGACCACTGAAGCTTTCTTT.